The 2 T cell receptor beta chains given below trace back to one sample, sequenced in a study of tumor-infiltrating lymphocytes in primary liver carcinoma. A constant-region primer primed TCR beta cDNA synthesis from roughly 510 ng of total RNA. Modified slightly, ARM-PCR produced TCR beta libraries over three nested multiplex PCR rounds. Primers for the first two PCR rounds were TRBV1-TRBV30 forward primers and a C-beta reverse primer (about 10 cycles per round). TCRdb analysed the multiplex PCR reads with MiXCR anew, one entry per CDR3 protein. Among under 130,000 distinct CDR3 sequences listed, around 84% were seen once. Without any cell sorting, about 20-32 mg of bulk tissue yielded co-extracted RNA and DNA. What was sequenced was liver tumor tissue from sampling region 3. Documented subset: tumor region T3, left-lateral pole. Source of these receptors: a man aged 35 to 55 with primary liver carcinoma and hepatitis B virus infection.

In regard to this clonotype: Germline and junction disagree at one end, which may indicate a read error. The chain joins TRBV18 to TRBJ1-5; D is undetermined. The CDR3 sequence is 15 residues long. CDR1 is KGHSH, CDR2 LQKENI, per germline. CDR3 protein: CPSSPGSGTHRPQHF. Here the CDR3 DNA reads TGTCCCAGCTCACCGGGATCGGGCACACATCGGCCCCAGCATTTT.

A word on this clonotype: Since the CDR3 does not end with the conserved phenylalanine or tryptophan, this likely comes from a read error. The V call is TRBV12-3 or TRBV12-4, the J call TRBJ1-2; 8 bases are a match to TRBD1. The CDR3 length is 12 residues. J was trimmed by 4 bases and V by 6 bases; bases with no gene match: 1. The CDR3 sequence is CASSTGGYGYTL. CDR3 sequence (DNA): TGTGCCAGCAGCACAGGGGGCTATGGCTACACCCTC.